These 13 T cell receptor beta chains were all obtained from the same sample, sequenced in a study of blood T cell repertoires in COVID-19. Sequencing used immunoSEQ multiplex PCR; TCRdb keeps in-frame clones, though not all of them. The sample shows around 110,000 clones, 70% to 90% of them seen only once. The specimen sequenced was peripheral blood. Receptor source: a man in his forties with acute or convalescent COVID-19.

The chain recombines TRBV5-8 with TRBJ2-1, with 9 bases fitting TRBD1. J was trimmed by 0 bases and V by 4 bases; bases with no gene match: 5. The CDR3 totals 16 residues. Germline CDR1 SGHTS, CDR2 YDEGEE. Here the CDR3 reads CASSLAGQGSYNEQFF. In DNA form, the CDR3 reads TGTGCCAGCAGCCTGGCGGGACAGGGCTCCTACAATGAGCAGTTCTTC.

This clone was seen only once. The gene calls are TRBV6-5 and TRBJ2-7; D remains ambiguous. Germline V gene sequence: CDR1 MNHEY, CDR2 SVGAGI. The CDR3 spans 13 residues. Trimming removed 5 bases from V and 1 base from J, with 9 bases in between. Here the CDR3 DNA reads TGTGCCAGCAGTCATCCAGTATCCTACGAGCAGTACTTC. This sequence encodes CASSHPVSYEQYF.

V usage is TRBV7-2 and J usage is TRBJ1-2; 7 bases align to TRBD1. Germline V gene lookup returns CDR1 SGHTA and CDR2 FQGNSA. Trimming cost V 2 bases and J 4 bases; bases outside gene matches: 13. The CDR3 is 17 amino acids. Written as DNA, the CDR3 is TGTGCCAGCAGCTTATCGACAGGGAAGGGCGGGCGCTATGGCTACACCTTC. Protein: CASSLSTGKGGRYGYTF.

The chain joins TRBV7-8 to TRBJ2-2; 8 nucleotides match TRBD2. This CDR3 has 15 amino acids. Germline values: CDR1 SGHVS, CDR2 FQNEAQ. V shed 2 bases, J shed 1 base, and the junction held 0 bases outside the gene matches. The DNA for the CDR3 is TGTGCCAGCAGCTTAAGCGGGGGGAACACCGGGGAGCTGTTTTTT. Encoded protein: CASSLSGGNTGELFF.

This chain uses TRBV7-2 with TRBJ2-1; a possible D gene is TRBD2 (5 bases). Germline V gene sequence: CDR1 SGHTA, CDR2 FQGNSA. Deletions cut 0 bases from V and 10 bases from J, with 10 bases between. The CDR3 is 13 residues long. The CDR3 is CASSLARTFEQFF. CDR3 DNA sequence: TGTGCCAGCAGCTTAGCCCGGACTTTCGAGCAGTTCTTC.

J is TRBJ1-2 and V is TRBV4-1; 7 positions agree with TRBD1. CDR1 is MGHRA and CDR2 is YSYEKL in the germline V gene. The V segment lost 4 bases and the J segment 7 bases; nucleotides outside the gene matches: 24. CDR3 length: 19 residues. The CDR3 here is CASSRAEVGRLDRRGGYTF. In DNA form, the CDR3 reads TGCGCCAGCAGCCGAGCGGAGGTGGGCCGGTTGGACAGGAGAGGTGGCTACACCTTC.

V gene TRBV3-1 (or the pseudogene TRBV3-2) combines with J gene TRBJ1-6; the match to TRBD1 covers 8 bases. This CDR3 region has 16 residues. Germline V lookup: CDR1 LGHDT, CDR2 YNNKEL (reference sequence). J lost 14 bases, V lost 3 bases, and 15 bases had no gene match. The CDR3 sequence: CASSQDPGQASSTLHF. Written as DNA, the CDR3 is TGTGCCAGCAGCCAGGATCCGGGACAGGCATCTTCGACCCTCCACTTT.

As DNA, the CDR3 is TGTGCCAGCAGCTCAGGACTGGCCGAGGCCCTCCACTTT. Encoded protein: CASSSGLAEALHF. The chain recombines TRBV7-9 with TRBJ1-6; D unresolved. V shed 4 bases and J shed 14 bases, with 15 bases lying between them. Germline V gives CDR1 SEHNR, CDR2 FQNEAQ (reference sequence). The CDR3 sequence is 13 residues long.

In DNA, the CDR3 is TGTGCCAGCAGAATGGGGCCTGGAAACACCATATATTTT. The encoded protein is CASRMGPGNTIYF. V and J are TRBV28 and TRBJ1-3, with a tentative D call TRBD1 (5 bases). The CDR3 length is 13 residues. The V gene's germline CDR1 is MDHEN and CDR2 SYDVKM. Trimming removed 6 bases at V and 2 bases at J, with 8 bases between. Full variable domain (rest looked up from reference TRBV28 and TRBJ1-3): DVKVTQSSRYLVKRTGEKVFLECVQDMDHENMFWYRQDPGLGLRLIYFSYDVKMKEKGDIPEGYSVSREKKERFSLILESASTNQTSMYLCASRMGPGNTIYFGEGSWLTVV.

DNA for the CDR3: TGTGCCAGCAGCTATAGCATTTCCGGGGAGCTGTTTTTT. Translation gives CASSYSISGELFF. V gene TRBV14 combines with J gene TRBJ2-2; D call uncertain. V dropped 5 bases and J dropped 6 bases, with 10 bases sitting between them. The CDR3 sequence is 13 residues long. CDR1 and CDR2 (germline): SGHDN, FVKESK.

This clone appeared a few times. This chain uses TRBV27 with TRBJ2-7; TRBD1 might be the D (6 bases). V lost 6 bases to trimming and J lost 3 bases, with 12 bases between them. The CDR3 has 13 residues. The germline V gene encodes CDR1 MNHEY and CDR2 SMNVEV (reference sequence). The CDR3 protein is CASRRARGYEQYF. The CDR3 bases are TGTGCCAGCAGACGGGCCAGGGGCTACGAGCAGTACTTC.

The V gene is TRBV12-5, the J gene TRBJ1-2; D perhaps matches TRBD1 (5 bases). The CDR3 is 15 amino acids. From germline, CDR1 is LGHNT and CDR2 FRNRAP. V lost 2 bases and J lost 4, with 14 bases in between. CDR3 in DNA: TGTGCTAGTGGTTTGTTCGAAGGGGTCCCCTATGGCTACACCTTC. Translation gives CASGLFEGVPYGYTF.

The V and J genes are TRBV30 and TRBJ1-4; D is unclear. The CDR3 is made up of 13 amino acids. V was pared by 4 bases and J by 2 bases, with 8 bases between. Germline CDR1 is GTSNPN and CDR2 is SVGIG (reference sequence). CDR3 loop: CAWTTGTNEKLFF. DNA of the CDR3: TGTGCCTGGACGACGGGGACTAATGAAAAACTGTTTTTT.